The 10 T cell receptor beta chains below all came from one sample that was sequenced in a study of cytomegalovirus exposure and HLA in healthy donors. Some clones are missing from TCRdb's copy, which holds only in-frame ones; the method was immunoSEQ multiplex PCR. The sample includes over 150,000 clones, about 90% of them seen just once. Sequencing was performed on PBMCs. These receptors were collected from a woman aged 18-35 years in good health and CMV-seropositive.

The chain carries TRBV6-5 and TRBJ1-1, with 7 bases aligning to TRBD1. With V trimmed by 0 bases and J by 0 bases, 4 bases remained unmatched. CDR3 length: 16 residues. CDR1 is MNHEY and CDR2 is SVGAGI in the germline V gene. CDR3 bases: TGTGCCAGCAGTTACTCAAAAGGGGGCCTGAACACTGAAGCTTTCTTT. Its translation: CASSYSKGGLNTEAFF.

V gene TRBV27 combines with J gene TRBJ2-6; 8 bases match TRBD1. CDR1 is MNHEY and CDR2 is SMNVEV in the germline V gene (reference sequence). The CDR3 is 16 residues long. Trimming removed 5 bases from V and 4 bases from J; junction bases left unmatched: 7. The CDR3 here is CASSGTGPRGANVLTF. In nucleotides, the CDR3 is TGTGCCAGCAGTGGGACAGGTCCCCGGGGGGCCAACGTCCTGACTTTC. Full variable domain (rest looked up from reference TRBV27 and TRBJ2-6): EAQVTQNPRYLITVTGKKLTVTCSQNMNHEYMSWYRQDPGLGLRQIYYSMNVEVTDKGDVPEGYKVSRKEKRNFPLILESPSPNQTSLYFCASSGTGPRGANVLTFGAGSRLTVL.

The chain recombines TRBV10-2 with TRBJ1-6, with D possibly TRBD1 on 5 matching bases. This CDR3 has 15 residues. Per germline, CDR1 WSHSY and CDR2 SAAADI. Trimming pared 5 bases from V and 10 bases from J, leaving 18 bases between. DNA of the CDR3: TGCGCCAGCAGTCCTCGATCAGGGCTGTACTCACCCCTCCACTTT. Its protein is CASSPRSGLYSPLHF.

The chain uses TRBV19 and TRBJ1-5; a possible D gene is TRBD1 (5 bases). The V gene's germline CDR1 is LNHDA and CDR2 SQIVND (reference sequence). The CDR3 runs to 16 residues. V was pared by 7 bases and J by 2 bases, with 18 bases between. CDR3 in DNA: TGTGCCAGTACCCAATGGCAGGGTGGGGGCAATCAGCCCCAGCATTTT. This translates into CASTQWQGGGNQPQHF.

The V and J genes are TRBV5-4 and TRBJ1-5; D might be TRBD1 (5 bases). The V end lost 2 bases, the J end lost 7 bases, and 7 bases lay between the germline ends. This CDR3 has 12 residues. Germline V lookup: CDR1 SGHNT, CDR2 YYREEE (reference sequence). DNA for the CDR3: TGTGCCAGCAGCTTTGGGGGGCAGCCCCAGCATTTT. Encoded protein: CASSFGGQPQHF.

J is TRBJ1-5 and V is TRBV4-3; 7 positions match TRBD1. The CDR3 spans 18 residues. V shed 0 bases, J shed 2 bases, and the junction held 10 bases outside the gene matches. Germline V gene sequence: CDR1 LGHNA, CDR2 YSLEER. The CDR3 nucleotides are TGCGCCAGCAGCCAAGATGGCGGAGGGGGCGAAGGCAATCAGCCCCAGCATTTT. Encoded protein: CASSQDGGGGEGNQPQHF.

V usage is TRBV28 and J usage is TRBJ2-1; no definite D call. The CDR3 spans 12 residues. Germline CDR1 reads MDHEN; CDR2 reads SYDVKM. Trimming removed 3 bases from V and 8 bases from J, with 8 bases in between. The CDR3 region is CASSFTRYEQFF. CDR3 sequence (DNA): TGTGCCAGCAGTTTCACAAGATATGAGCAGTTCTTC.

The V gene is TRBV13, the J gene TRBJ2-3; TRBD2 matches at 8 bases. The length of the CDR3 is 15 residues. V shed 2 bases, J shed 3 bases, and the junction held 4 bases outside the gene matches. From germline, CDR1 is PRHDT and CDR2 FYEKMQ (reference sequence). The CDR3 protein is CASSLRGGPTDTQYF. The CDR3 coding sequence is TGTGCCAGCAGCTTACGGGGGGGCCCGACAGATACGCAGTATTTT.

The chain couples TRBV4-3 to TRBJ2-7, with 7 positions matching TRBD2. V was clipped by 0 bases and J by 7 bases; unmatched bases: 9. This CDR3 contains 15 residues. The germline V gene encodes CDR1 LGHNA and CDR2 YSLEER. The CDR3: CASSQDAERGWEQYF. In DNA, the CDR3 is TGCGCCAGCAGCCAAGATGCGGAGCGGGGCTGGGAGCAGTACTTC.

The genes are TRBV27 and TRBJ1-5; 8 bases are a match to TRBD1. From germline, CDR1 is MNHEY and CDR2 SMNVEV (reference sequence). The CDR3 contains 15 residues. After removal of 5 bases from V and 2 bases from J, the junction contained 5 bases not matched to a gene. The CDR3 loop is CASSPWTGRNQPQHF. DNA for the CDR3: TGTGCCAGCAGTCCCTGGACAGGGCGCAATCAGCCCCAGCATTTT.